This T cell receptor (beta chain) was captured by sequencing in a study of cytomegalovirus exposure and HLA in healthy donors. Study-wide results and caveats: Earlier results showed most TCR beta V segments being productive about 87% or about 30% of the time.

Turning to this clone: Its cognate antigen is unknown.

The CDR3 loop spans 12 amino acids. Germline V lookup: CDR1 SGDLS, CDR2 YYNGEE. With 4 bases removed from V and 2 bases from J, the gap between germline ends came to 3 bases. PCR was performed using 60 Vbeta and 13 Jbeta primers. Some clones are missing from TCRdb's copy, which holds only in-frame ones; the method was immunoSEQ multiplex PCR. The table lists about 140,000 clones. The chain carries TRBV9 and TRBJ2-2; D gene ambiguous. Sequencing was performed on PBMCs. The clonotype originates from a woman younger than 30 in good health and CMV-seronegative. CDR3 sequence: CASSTNTGELFF. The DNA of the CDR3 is TGTGCCAGCAGCACAAACACCGGGGAGCTGTTTTTT.